The 13 T cell receptor beta chains reported below all come from one sample, sequenced in a study of cytomegalovirus exposure and HLA in healthy donors. Primers included in the PCR were 60 Vbeta and 13 Jbeta primers. The repertoire was sequenced with immunoSEQ multiplex PCR; TCRdb's copy has only in-frame clones and lacks some. The table records fewer than 200,000 clones, roughly 80% of them present only once. The specimen was PBMCs. Receptors were obtained from a woman between 18 and 29 years old in good health and CMV-seronegative.

The rearrangement links TRBV27 to TRBJ1-6; the match to TRBD1 covers 7 bases. There are 16 residues in the CDR3. Germline CDR1 and CDR2: MNHEY and SMNVEV (reference sequence). V dropped 0 bases and J dropped 10; count of bases not matched to a gene: 9. The CDR3 sequence: CASSLSSSGTASPLHF. The CDR3 bases are TGTGCCAGCAGTTTATCGAGTTCGGGGACAGCATCACCCCTCCACTTT.

V usage is TRBV6-5 and J usage is TRBJ2-7, with D perhaps matching TRBD1 (5 bases). The CDR3 has 16 amino acids. V was cut by 0 bases and J by 1 base, with 13 bases left in between. Germline values: CDR1 MNHEY, CDR2 SVGAGI. CDR3 nucleotide sequence: TGTGCCAGCAGTTACTCGACCCAGGGTCAGTCCTACGAGCAGTACGTC. Translation: CASSYSTQGQSYEQYV.

V gene TRBV9 combines with J gene TRBJ2-5; 9 positions match TRBD1. The CDR3 length is 14 residues. V dropped 4 bases and J dropped 5; count of bases not matched to a gene: 6. CDR1 is SGDLS and CDR2 is YYNGEE in the germline V gene. This CDR3 is CASSLSTGGETQYF. The CDR3 nucleotides read TGTGCCAGCAGCCTATCGACAGGGGGGGAGACCCAGTACTTC.

The gene calls are TRBV30 and TRBJ1-5, with 8 bases matching TRBD1. The germline gives CDR1 GTSNPN, CDR2 SVGIG (reference sequence). Unmatched junction bases numbered 3, after V lost 2 bases and J lost 6 bases. CDR3 size: 13 residues. The CDR3 is CAWSNRGGQPQHF. Written as DNA, the CDR3 is TGTGCCTGGAGTAACAGGGGGGGTCAGCCCCAGCATTTT.

The chain is built from TRBV28 and TRBJ1-4; D is possibly TRBD1 (5 bases). The V end was cut by 6 bases, the J end by 5 bases, with 16 bases between. The germline V gene has CDR1 MDHEN and CDR2 SYDVKM. The CDR3 loop spans 15 amino acids. CDR3 in DNA: TGTGCCAGCAGGGAAGCAGGGCGCTCAAATGAAAAACTGTTTTTT. Its translation is CASREAGRSNEKLFF.

The CDR3 sequence: CASRGVGSSGLYEQYV. CDR3 DNA sequence: TGTGCCAGTAGGGGGGTAGGGTCTAGCGGGCTATACGAGCAGTACGTC. The rearrangement joins TRBV19 to TRBJ2-7; 8 bases line up with TRBD2. The V and J ends lost 6 bases and 4 bases, in that order; junction bases with no gene match: 14. This CDR3 is built from 16 residues. The germline V gene encodes CDR1 LNHDA and CDR2 SQIVND (reference sequence).

This clone has ten or more counts. The chain joins TRBV4-3 to TRBJ2-1; D might be TRBD2 (5 bases). The CDR3 sequence is 16 residues long. V shed 0 bases and J shed 5 bases, with 14 bases lying between them. CDR1 is LGHNA and CDR2 is YSLEER in the germline V gene. The CDR3 sequence is CASSQDRTSANNEQFF. The CDR3 DNA sequence: TGCGCCAGCAGCCAAGATCGAACTAGTGCCAACAATGAGCAGTTCTTC.

The chain recombines TRBV4-1 with TRBJ2-7, with 8 bases that match TRBD1. Germline V gives CDR1 MGHRA, CDR2 YSYEKL. J lost 7 bases, V lost 3 bases, and 8 bases had no gene match. This CDR3 is 14 amino acids long. The CDR3 DNA is TGCGCCAGCAGCCAGCAGGGGGCGCGAGGTGAGCAGTACTTC. Translating gives CASSQQGARGEQYF.

The rearrangement joins TRBV27 to TRBJ2-3, with a possible D match to TRBD2 (5 bases). CDR3 length equals 16 residues. The V end lost 1 base, the J end lost 2 bases, and 13 bases lay between the germline ends. Germline lookup yields CDR1 MNHEY and CDR2 SMNVEV (reference sequence). CDR3 in amino acids: CASSLFSGTFTDTQYF. The DNA of the CDR3 is TGTGCCAGCAGTTTATTCAGCGGCACTTTCACAGATACGCAGTATTTT.

The genes are TRBV25-1 and TRBJ1-2; 9 nucleotides line up with TRBD1. Germline CDR1 MGHDK, CDR2 SYGVNS. This CDR3 comprises 15 residues. J lost 8 bases, V lost 0 bases, and 7 bases had no gene match. The CDR3, as DNA: TGTGCCAGCAGTGAATATAACAGGGGGCCATCGGGCTACACCTTC. Amino acid sequence: CASSEYNRGPSGYTF.

This chain uses TRBV19 with TRBJ2-5; a possible D gene is TRBD1 (5 bases). The CDR3 has 14 residues. Deletions cut 1 base from V and 4 bases from J, with 10 bases between. The germline V gene encodes CDR1 LNHDA and CDR2 SQIVND (reference sequence). CDR3 in amino acids: CASSIAGNGETQYF. DNA of the CDR3: TGTGCCAGTAGTATAGCAGGGAATGGAGAGACCCAGTACTTC.

The chain combines TRBV27 with TRBJ2-5, with D possibly TRBD2 on 7 matching bases. The end of the DNA aligns better with TRBJ2-7, so the J call may be wrong. Germline CDR1 and CDR2: MNHEY and SMNVEV (reference sequence). This CDR3 has 14 residues. CDR3 loop: CASSLGPGGHEQYF. CDR3 nucleotides: TGTGCCAGCAGTTTGGGACCGGGGGGCCACGAGCAGTACTTC.

A word on this clone: Sequence at one end of the junction differs from germline and may be a read error. The CDR3 nucleotides read TGTGCCAGCAGCTTAGCCCCGCTAGCGGGAACCCTAATGCGGGAGCACTTC. It encodes CASSLAPLAGTLMREHF. This chain connects TRBV7-2 to TRBJ2-5, with 9 bases aligning to TRBD2. The CDR3 is 17 amino acids. Germline V gene sequence: CDR1 SGHTA, CDR2 FQGNSA.